This T cell receptor beta chain was identified during a study of shared clonotypes between healthy human individuals. Here immunoSEQ multiplex PCR was the method, and the copy in TCRdb shows in-frame clones only, minus some. Of approximately 1.4 million clones in the sample, around 98% were seen once. Whole-study results and caveats: Among donors, the sharing of clonotypes was expected to be influenced by sequencing depth.

The CDR3 is made up of 14 amino acids. The V gene's germline CDR1 is SGHVS and CDR2 FQNEAQ. Unmatched junction bases numbered 10, after V lost 6 bases and J lost 5 bases. On this clone itself: The target antigen is unknown.

Specimen: naive CD4+ T cells sorted from blood. Documented subset: CD45RA+ positively selected. This sequence originates from a man aged 25-45 years in good health. The chain links TRBV7-8 to TRBJ2-7; 7 bases fit TRBD1. The CDR3 spells CASSPHRGFDEQYF. In DNA form, the CDR3 reads TGTGCCAGCAGTCCTCACAGGGGCTTCGACGAGCAGTACTTC.